This TCR beta chain was observed in a study of breast tumors, draining lymph nodes, adjacent tissues. One entry per CDR3 protein results from TCRdb running MiXCR on the multiplex PCR reads. Altogether some 25,000 distinct CDR3 sequences are present, under 30% being singletons, with the ten largest covering approximately 12%. Trimming removed 4 bases at V and 0 bases at J, with 10 bases between. Germline assignment: CDR1 DFQATT and CDR2 SNEGSKA (reference sequence). The CDR3 totals 13 residues. Ten or more counts support this clonotype. Sequences were obtained from breast tumor tissue. This chain links TRBV20-1 with TRBJ2-7; D is unresolved. The clonotype originates from a female donor with breast cancer. Some clones in this sample may be carry-over from other donors' samples. CDR3 sequence reads: CSAIPLSSYEQYF. The CDR3 DNA reads as TGCAGTGCTATTCCCCTTAGCTCCTACGAGCAGTACTTC.